This TCR beta chain stems from a study of blood T cell repertoires in COVID-19. The assay was immunoSEQ multiplex PCR, and TCRdb's table has in-frame clones only and misses some. The sample includes 380,000 or so clones, roughly 90% seen only once; the top ten take about 2.1%. J was trimmed by 6 bases and V by 1 base; bases with no gene match: 8. Per germline, CDR1 LGHDT and CDR2 YNNKEL (reference sequence). The CDR3 sequence is 15 residues long. The sequence came from a middle-aged woman with acute COVID-19. The sample was PBMCs or T cells enriched from blood (not recorded which). The chain is built from TRBV3-1 (or the pseudogene TRBV3-2) and TRBJ2-7; the match to TRBD2 covers 8 bases. The DNA for the CDR3 is TGTGCCAGCAGCCAAGGACTAGCGCGTGGAGGCGAGCAGTACTTC. This encodes CASSQGLARGGEQYF.